The present T cell receptor (beta chain) was sequenced within a study of identical twins. This clonotype was counted at least ten times. Trimming removed 4 bases from V and 4 bases from J, with 14 bases in between. Per the germline V gene, CDR1 is LNHNV and CDR2 is YYDKDF (reference sequence). This CDR3 has 15 amino acids. Template switching created a universal primer site, and the cDNA included unique molecular identifiers. TCRdb re-analysed the 5' RACE reads in MiXCR, keeping a single row per CDR3 protein. Of 450,000 to 650,000 distinct CDR3 sequences listed, over 8.5% are singletons. The same data also went into a second study, on yellow fever vaccine responses in identical twins. That paper adds: Vaccine-induced T cell responses in twins were reportedly observed to appear partly convergent, partly personalized.

The V call is TRBV15, the J call TRBJ2-1; perhaps D is TRBD1 or TRBD2 (5 bases each). The TCR was taken from a woman younger than 35 in good health. Sequenced input: PBMCs. The CDR3: CATSIDSSGYNEQFF. The CDR3 DNA follows: TGTGCCACCAGCATTGACAGTTCGGGATACAATGAGCAGTTCTTC.